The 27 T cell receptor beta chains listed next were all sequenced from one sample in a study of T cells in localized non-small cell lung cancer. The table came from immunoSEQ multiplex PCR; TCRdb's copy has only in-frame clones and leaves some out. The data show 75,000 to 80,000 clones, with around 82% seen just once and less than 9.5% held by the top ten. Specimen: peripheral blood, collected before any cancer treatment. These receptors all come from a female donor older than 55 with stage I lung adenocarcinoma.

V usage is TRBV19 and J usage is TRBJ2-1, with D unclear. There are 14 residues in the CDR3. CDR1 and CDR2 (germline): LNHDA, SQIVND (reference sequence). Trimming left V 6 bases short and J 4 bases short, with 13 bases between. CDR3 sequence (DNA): TGTGCCAGTAGAGCTCTAGTAGGTTACAATGAGCAGTTCTTC. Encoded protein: CASRALVGYNEQFF.

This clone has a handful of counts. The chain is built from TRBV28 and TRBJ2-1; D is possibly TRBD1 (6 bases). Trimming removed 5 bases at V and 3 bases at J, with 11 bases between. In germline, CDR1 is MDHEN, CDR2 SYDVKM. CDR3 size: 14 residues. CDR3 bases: TGTGCCAGCAGTACGTCAGGGGTCTACAATGAGCAGTTCTTC. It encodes CASSTSGVYNEQFF.

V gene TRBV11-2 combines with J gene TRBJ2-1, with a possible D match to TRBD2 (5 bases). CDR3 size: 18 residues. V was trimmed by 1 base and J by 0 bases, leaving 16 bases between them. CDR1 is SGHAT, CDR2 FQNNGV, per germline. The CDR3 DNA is TGTGCCAGCAGCTTAGGTGATTATGCGGGCTCCTCCTACAATGAGCAGTTCTTC. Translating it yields CASSLGDYAGSSYNEQFF.

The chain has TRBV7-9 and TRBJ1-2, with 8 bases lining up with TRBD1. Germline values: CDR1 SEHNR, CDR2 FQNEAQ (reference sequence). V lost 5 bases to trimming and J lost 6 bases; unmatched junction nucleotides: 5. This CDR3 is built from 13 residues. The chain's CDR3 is CASSTQGVDGYTF. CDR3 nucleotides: TGTGCCAGCAGCACACAGGGGGTGGATGGCTACACCTTC.

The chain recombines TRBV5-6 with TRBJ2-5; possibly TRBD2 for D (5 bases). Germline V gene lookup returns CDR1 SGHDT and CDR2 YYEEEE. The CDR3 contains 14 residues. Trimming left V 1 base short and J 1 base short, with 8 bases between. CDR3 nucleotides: TGTGCCAGCAGCTTGTACAGCGGCCAAGAGACCCAGTACTTC. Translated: CASSLYSGQETQYF.

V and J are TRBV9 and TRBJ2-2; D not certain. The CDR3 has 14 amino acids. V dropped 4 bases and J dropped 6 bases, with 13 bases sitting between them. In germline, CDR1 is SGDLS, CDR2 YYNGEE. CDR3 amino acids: CASSSRASAGELFF. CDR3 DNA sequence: TGTGCCAGCAGCTCACGGGCGAGTGCCGGGGAGCTGTTTTTT.

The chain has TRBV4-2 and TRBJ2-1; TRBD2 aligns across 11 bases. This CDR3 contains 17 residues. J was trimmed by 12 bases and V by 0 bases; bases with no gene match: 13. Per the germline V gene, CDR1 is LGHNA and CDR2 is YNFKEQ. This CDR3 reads CASSQDTGVAGGFGQFF. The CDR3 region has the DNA TGTGCCAGCAGCCAAGATACCGGGGTAGCGGGAGGGTTCGGGCAGTTCTTC.

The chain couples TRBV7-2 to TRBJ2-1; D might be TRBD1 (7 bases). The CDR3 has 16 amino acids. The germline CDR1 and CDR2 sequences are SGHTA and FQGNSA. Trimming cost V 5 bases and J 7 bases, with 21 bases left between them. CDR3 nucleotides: TGTGCCAGCAGCCAGGGCGGGGCACCAGGGGGGAATGAGCAGTTCTTC. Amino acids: CASSQGGAPGGNEQFF.

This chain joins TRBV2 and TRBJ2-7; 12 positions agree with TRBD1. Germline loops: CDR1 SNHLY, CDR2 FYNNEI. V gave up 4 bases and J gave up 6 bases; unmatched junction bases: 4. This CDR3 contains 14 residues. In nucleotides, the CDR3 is TGTGCCAGCAGTGTTGGGACAGGGGGCGGCGAGCAGTACTTC. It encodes CASSVGTGGGEQYF.

The CDR3 reads CASSKGGREAFF. CDR3 coding DNA: TGTGCCAGCAGTAAGGGGGGCAGGGAAGCTTTCTTT. The rearrangement uses TRBV6-6 and TRBJ1-1; D possibly corresponds to TRBD1 (6 bases). V lost 5 bases and J 8 bases, leaving 12 bases between the germline ends. The germline V gene has CDR1 MNHNY and CDR2 SVGAGI (reference sequence). The CDR3 is 12 residues long.

The CDR3 spells CASSASGNYEQYF. The CDR3 DNA reads TGTGCCAGCAGCGCAAGCGGGAACTACGAGCAGTACTTC. The rearrangement uses TRBV11-1 and TRBJ2-7; 7 positions match TRBD2. The ends lost 5 bases at V and 3 bases at J; junction bases unmatched: 4. The CDR3 loop spans 13 amino acids. Germline V gene data show CDR1 as SGHAT and CDR2 as FQDESV (reference sequence).

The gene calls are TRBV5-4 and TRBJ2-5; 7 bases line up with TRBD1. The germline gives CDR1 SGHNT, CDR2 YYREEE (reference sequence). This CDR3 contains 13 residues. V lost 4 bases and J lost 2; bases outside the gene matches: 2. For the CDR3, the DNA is TGTGCCAGCAGCAAGGGACAGCAAGAGACCCAGTACTTC. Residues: CASSKGQQETQYF.

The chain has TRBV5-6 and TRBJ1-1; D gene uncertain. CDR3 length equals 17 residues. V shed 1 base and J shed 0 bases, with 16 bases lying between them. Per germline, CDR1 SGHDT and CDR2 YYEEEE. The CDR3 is CASSLKVFGGLNTEAFF. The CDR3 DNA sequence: TGTGCCAGCAGCTTGAAGGTTTTCGGCGGCCTGAACACTGAAGCTTTCTTT.

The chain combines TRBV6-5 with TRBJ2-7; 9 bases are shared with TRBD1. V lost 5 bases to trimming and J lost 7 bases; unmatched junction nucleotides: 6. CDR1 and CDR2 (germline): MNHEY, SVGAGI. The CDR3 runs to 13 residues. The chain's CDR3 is CASSHGQGSEQYF. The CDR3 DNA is TGTGCCAGCAGTCATGGACAGGGGTCTGAGCAGTACTTC.

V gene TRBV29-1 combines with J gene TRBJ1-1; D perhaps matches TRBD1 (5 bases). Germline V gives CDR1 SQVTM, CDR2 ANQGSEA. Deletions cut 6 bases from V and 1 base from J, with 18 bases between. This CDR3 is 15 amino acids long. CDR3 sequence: CSVSSTGLTNTEAFF. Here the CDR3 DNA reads TGCAGCGTGTCGTCCACGGGACTCACGAACACTGAAGCTTTCTTT.

CDR3 residues: CASSLVPLGGDTQYF. The CDR3 region has the DNA TGTGCCAGCAGCTTAGTCCCCCTTGGGGGAGATACGCAGTATTTT. The chain couples TRBV11-2 to TRBJ2-3; D may match TRBD1 or TRBD2 (5 bases each). The V end lost 1 base, the J end lost 5 bases, and 13 bases lay between the germline ends. Germline-derived CDR1 and CDR2 are SGHAT and FQNNGV. This CDR3 has 15 residues.

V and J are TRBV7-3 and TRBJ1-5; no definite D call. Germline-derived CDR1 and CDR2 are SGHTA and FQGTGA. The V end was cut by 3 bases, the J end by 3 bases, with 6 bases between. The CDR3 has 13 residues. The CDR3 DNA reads TGTGCCAGCAGCTTTCTTCTCAATCAGCCCCAGCATTTT. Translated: CASSFLLNQPQHF.

The DNA of the CDR3 is TGTGCCAGCTCACCAATTGGCGGGAGGCCTCCAGATACGCAGTATTTT. The encoded protein is CASSPIGGRPPDTQYF. The chain is built from TRBV18 and TRBJ2-3, with 8 bases that match TRBD2. V gave up 2 bases and J gave up 4 bases; unmatched junction bases: 8. The germline CDR1 and CDR2 sequences are KGHSH and LQKENI. The CDR3 runs 16 residues.

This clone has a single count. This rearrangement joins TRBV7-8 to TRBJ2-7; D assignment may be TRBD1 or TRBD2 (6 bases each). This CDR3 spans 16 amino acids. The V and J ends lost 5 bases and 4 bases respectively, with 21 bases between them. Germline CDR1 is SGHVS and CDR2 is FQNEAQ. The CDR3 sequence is CASSREGRGGRYEQYF. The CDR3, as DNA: TGTGCCAGCAGCCGTGAGGGGCGTGGGGGGCGTTACGAGCAGTACTTC.

The CDR3 sequence: CASSFRQVGETQYF. The DNA for the CDR3 is TGTGCCAGCAGTTTCCGACAGGTAGGAGAGACCCAGTACTTC. The chain has TRBV28 and TRBJ2-5, with D perhaps TRBD1 (6 bases). Germline-derived CDR1 and CDR2 are MDHEN and SYDVKM. CDR3 length: 14 amino acids. V lost 3 bases and J 4 bases, leaving 12 bases between the germline ends.

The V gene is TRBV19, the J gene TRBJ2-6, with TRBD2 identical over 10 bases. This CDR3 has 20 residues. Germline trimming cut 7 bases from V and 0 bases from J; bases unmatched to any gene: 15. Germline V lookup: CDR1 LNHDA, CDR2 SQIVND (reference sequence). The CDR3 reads CASTAAGRLAGRSGANVLTF. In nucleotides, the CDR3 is TGTGCCAGTACGGCAGCGGGTCGACTAGCGGGTCGCTCTGGGGCCAACGTCCTGACTTTC.

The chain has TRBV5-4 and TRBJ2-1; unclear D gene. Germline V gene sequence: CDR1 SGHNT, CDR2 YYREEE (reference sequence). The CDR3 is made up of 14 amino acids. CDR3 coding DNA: TGTGCTACCACCATCGAGTTCTCCTACAATGAGCAGTTCTTC. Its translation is CATTIEFSYNEQFF.

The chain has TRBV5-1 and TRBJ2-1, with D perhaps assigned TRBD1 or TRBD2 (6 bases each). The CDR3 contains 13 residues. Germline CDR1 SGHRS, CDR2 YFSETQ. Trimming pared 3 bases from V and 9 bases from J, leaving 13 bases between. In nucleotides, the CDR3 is TGCGCCAGCAGCTCCTTCGGGGGCTTTGAGCAGTTCTTC. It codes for CASSSFGGFEQFF.

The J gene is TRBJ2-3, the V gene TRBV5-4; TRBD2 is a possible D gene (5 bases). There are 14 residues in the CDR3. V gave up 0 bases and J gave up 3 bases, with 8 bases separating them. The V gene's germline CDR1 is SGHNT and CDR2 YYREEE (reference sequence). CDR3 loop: CASSLGRRTDTQYF. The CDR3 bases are TGTGCCAGCAGCTTGGGGCGGAGGACAGATACGCAGTATTTT.

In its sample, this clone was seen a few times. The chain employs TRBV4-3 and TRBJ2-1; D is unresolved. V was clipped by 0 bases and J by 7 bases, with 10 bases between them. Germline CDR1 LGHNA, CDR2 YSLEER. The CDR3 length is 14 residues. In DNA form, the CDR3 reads TGCGCCAGCAGCCAAGATAGCAGCTGGAATGAGCAGTTCTTC. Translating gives CASSQDSSWNEQFF.

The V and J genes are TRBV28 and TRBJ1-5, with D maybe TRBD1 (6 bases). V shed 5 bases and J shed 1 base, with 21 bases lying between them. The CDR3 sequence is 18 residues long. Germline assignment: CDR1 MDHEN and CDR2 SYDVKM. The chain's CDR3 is CASSLRLVGGRSNQPQHF. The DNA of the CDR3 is TGTGCCAGCAGTCTCCGTTTGGTGGGGGGCAGGAGCAATCAGCCCCAGCATTTT.

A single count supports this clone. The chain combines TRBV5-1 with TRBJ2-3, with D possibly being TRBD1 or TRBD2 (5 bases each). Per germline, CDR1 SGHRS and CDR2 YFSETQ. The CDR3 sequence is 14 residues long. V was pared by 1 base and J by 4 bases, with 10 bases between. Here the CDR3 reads CASSLLGDADTQYF. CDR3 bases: TGCGCCAGCAGCTTGCTGGGGGATGCAGATACGCAGTATTTT.